This TCR beta chain was captured by sequencing in a study of shared clonotypes between healthy human individuals. Study in general: Each donor had three CD4 naive, three CD4 memory, two CD8 naive and one CD8 memory plate.

Points from the study as a whole: Deeper or shallower sequencing was expected to change how clonotypes are shared among donors. Non-shared clonotypes displayed generation probabilities falling below those of clonotypes present in all four donors.

With respect to this clone: Its target is unknown.

Once extracted for a subset, genomic DNA was divided evenly among several immunoSEQ plates. The method was immunoSEQ multiplex PCR; TCRdb's version includes in-frame clones alone and lacks a portion of them. The data show 180,000 or so clones, roughly 91% seen once. The CDR3 consists of 14 residues. The V and J ends lost 2 bases and 3 bases respectively, with 11 bases between them. Germline V gives CDR1 MNHEY, CDR2 SMNVEV (reference sequence). Sequencing was carried out using naive CD4+ T cells sorted from blood. Subset in this sample: CD45RA+ positively selected. The receptor comes from a woman in her 30s in good health. The gene calls are TRBV27 and TRBJ2-7; no reliable D call. CDR3 sequence: CASSLKAVHYEQYF. As DNA, the CDR3 is TGTGCCAGCAGTTTAAAGGCGGTGCACTACGAGCAGTACTTC.